This entry lists 15 T cell receptor beta chains sequenced from one sample in a study of blood T cell repertoires in COVID-19. Sequenced by immunoSEQ multiplex PCR; TCRdb stores in-frame clones only, minus some. The sample consists of around 15,000 clones, more than 65% of them appearing once. Sequenced input: peripheral blood. These receptors were collected from a woman in her seventies with active COVID-19.

V is TRBV3-1 (or the pseudogene TRBV3-2) and J is TRBJ2-1, with 8 bases that match TRBD2. The CDR3 sequence is 17 residues long. J gave up 7 bases and V 1 base, and 12 bases lay outside the gene matches. In germline, CDR1 is LGHDT, CDR2 YNNKEL (reference sequence). CDR3 in DNA: TGTGCCAGCAGCCAAGGGGGCTCGAGCGGGAGTGGAAATGAGCAGTTCTTC. Translating gives CASSQGGSSGSGNEQFF.

The chain uses TRBV6-1 and TRBJ2-7; 9 bases are shared with TRBD2. After removal of 1 base from V and 2 bases from J, the junction contained 3 bases not matched to a gene. Germline-derived CDR1 and CDR2 are MNHNS and SASEGT. The CDR3 length is 15 residues. This chain's CDR3 is CASSEVAGGPYEQYF. For the CDR3, the DNA is TGTGCCAGCAGTGAAGTGGCGGGAGGGCCCTACGAGCAGTACTTC.

The sample holds a few counts of this clone. The genes are TRBV5-6 and TRBJ1-4; 10 nucleotides align to TRBD1. V lost 4 bases to trimming and J lost 8 bases; unmatched junction nucleotides: 8. The CDR3 has 15 residues. The germline gives CDR1 SGHDT, CDR2 YYEEEE. CDR3 sequence reads: CASSPRQGAKEKLFF. The CDR3 DNA reads as TGTGCCAGCAGCCCCCGACAGGGGGCAAAAGAAAAACTGTTTTTT.

This clone was seen only once. The V gene is TRBV9, the J gene TRBJ2-2; TRBD2 matches 11 bases. There are 19 residues in the CDR3. V shed 2 bases and J 4 bases; nucleotides not matched to a gene: 13. In germline, CDR1 is SGDLS, CDR2 YYNGEE. The CDR3 loop is CASSVPKESLAGATGELFF. CDR3 DNA sequence: TGTGCCAGCAGCGTCCCAAAAGAATCACTAGCGGGAGCCACCGGGGAGCTGTTTTTT.

The rearrangement links TRBV21-1 to TRBJ2-7; no DNA check was done on the table's D call, TRBD2. TRBV21-1 is flagged as a pseudogene. This CDR3 comprises 19 residues. The CDR3 nucleotides read TGTGCCAGCAGCCGCCGGGACCGAGGGAGACTAGTAGGTTCCTACGAGCAGTACTTC. Translated, it gives CASSRRDRGRLVGSYEQYF.

The J gene is TRBJ1-1, the V gene TRBV28; D unclear. Germline CDR1 and CDR2: MDHEN and SYDVKM. V was cut by 6 bases and J by 8 bases, with 10 bases left in between. The CDR3 consists of 11 residues. The CDR3 DNA reads as TGTGCCAGCAGATCGGAGTCCGAAGCTTTCTTT. Amino acids: CASRSESEAFF.

The chain has TRBV19 and TRBJ2-5; 7 nucleotides line up with TRBD1. V lost 5 bases, J lost 4 bases, and 7 bases stayed unmatched. Germline V gives CDR1 LNHDA, CDR2 SQIVND (reference sequence). The CDR3 is made up of 14 amino acids. The CDR3 region is CASSLTGVRETQYF. Here the CDR3 DNA reads TGTGCCAGTAGTCTAACAGGGGTACGAGAGACCCAGTACTTC.

V and J are TRBV7-2 and TRBJ2-3; TRBD2 matches at 10 bases. The V gene end was trimmed by 1 base and the J gene end by 5 bases; junction bases not matched to a gene: 9. This CDR3 has 17 residues. Germline CDR1 reads SGHTA; CDR2 reads FQGNSA. CDR3 in amino acids: CASSLEGLAGAEDTQYF. CDR3 coding DNA: TGTGCCAGCAGCTTAGAAGGGCTAGCGGGAGCGGAAGATACGCAGTATTTT.

The chain has TRBV5-6 and TRBJ2-2; D may be TRBD1 (6 bases). The germline V and J ends were trimmed by 0 bases and 6 bases, with 12 bases remaining between them. The CDR3 extends over 15 amino acids. CDR1 and CDR2 from the germline V gene are SGHDT and YYEEEE. The CDR3 DNA sequence: TGTGCCAGCAGCTTGGCGTTGGGGGCCGCCGGGGAGCTGTTTTTT. Protein sequence: CASSLALGAAGELFF.

The rearrangement joins TRBV29-1 to TRBJ2-1, with 14 bases lining up with TRBD2. The germline gives CDR1 SQVTM, CDR2 ANQGSEA. J gave up 3 bases and V 8 bases, and 15 bases lay outside the gene matches. CDR3 size: 18 residues. The chain's CDR3 is CSLTRLAGGPRIYNEQFF. CDR3 DNA: TGCAGCCTAACCAGACTAGCGGGAGGGCCAAGAATCTACAATGAGCAGTTCTTC.

This chain links TRBV5-1 with TRBJ2-7, with TRBD1 identical over 7 bases. Trimming removed 5 bases from V and 7 bases from J; junction bases left unmatched: 15. Germline loops: CDR1 SGHRS, CDR2 YFSETQ. This CDR3 spans 15 amino acids. CDR3 sequence: CASRQRTGEVLEQYF. The CDR3 DNA is TGCGCCAGCAGACAAAGGACAGGAGAGGTACTTGAGCAGTACTTC.

The chain has TRBV18 and TRBJ1-1; unclear D gene. The CDR3 spans 18 residues. Trimming pared 0 bases from V and 8 bases from J, leaving 25 bases between. Germline V lookup: CDR1 KGHSH, CDR2 LQKENI. The CDR3 DNA reads as TGTGCCAGCTCACCACCAGTATTTCGAGGCGGATACCCAACGGAAGCTTTCTTT. It translates to CASSPPVFRGGYPTEAFF.

J is TRBJ1-1 and V is TRBV5-1; D gene unclear. V was cut by 4 bases and J by 0 bases, with 13 bases left in between. CDR1 SGHRS and CDR2 YFSETQ come from the germline V gene. This CDR3 spans 15 amino acids. In DNA, the CDR3 is TGCGCCAGCAGCCAACTGGGAGGGCTGAACACTGAAGCTTTCTTT. Encoded protein: CASSQLGGLNTEAFF.

The chain combines TRBV2 with TRBJ2-4; 8 nucleotides match TRBD1. Germline V gene data show CDR1 as SNHLY and CDR2 as FYNNEI. With 6 bases clipped from V and 9 bases from J, the junction kept 10 bases outside the gene matches. The CDR3 spans 14 residues. The CDR3 reads CASRYSGGAGIQYF. As DNA, the CDR3 is TGTGCCAGCAGATACTCAGGGGGCGCCGGCATTCAGTACTTC.

This chain links TRBV18 with TRBJ2-6; 7 bases match TRBD1. V lost 1 base, J lost 0 bases, and 6 bases stayed unmatched. This CDR3 has 18 amino acids. Looked up from germline, CDR1 is KGHSH and CDR2 is LQKENI. The CDR3 sequence: CASSPRLTGASGANVLTF. The CDR3 DNA follows: TGTGCCAGCTCACCACGCCTAACAGGGGCCTCTGGGGCCAACGTCCTGACTTTC.